The 10 T cell receptor beta chains below were found in one sample sequenced in a study of CD8 T cells in ankylosing spondylitis (dated 2017 in TCRdb). Library preparation employed 5' RACE. Sequencing used an Illumina HiSeq 2500. TCRdb applied fastp at Q25 and MiXCR to the public reads, then kept only in-frame beta chains. CDR3 protein sequences are deduplicated, and each keeps its most common genes and DNA. This sample holds 150,000 to 200,000 distinct CDR3 sequences; approximately 13% were observed only once. The top ten constitute about 10% of the sample. The sample was blood, either unsorted or a sorted T cell fraction (not recorded which). The source of these receptors is a female donor with ankylosing spondylitis or in good health (not recorded which).

This clonotype was seen many times. The chain employs TRBV4-2 and TRBJ1-5; D ambiguous. CDR1 and CDR2 from the germline V gene are LGHNA and YNFKEQ. Trimming took off 1 base at V and 0 bases at J, with 13 bases between the two ends. The CDR3 runs 17 residues. Written as DNA, the CDR3 is TGTGCCAGCAGCCAAGGCGAAATTTTGAGTAGCAATCAGCCCCAGCATTTT. Translated: CASSQGEILSSNQPQHF.

Ten or more counts support this clonotype. The V and J genes are TRBV6-2 or TRBV6-3 and TRBJ2-7; D uncertain. The CDR3 spans 12 residues. Trimming shortened V by 2 bases and J by 1 base, and 3 bases separated the two germline ends. CDR1 is MNHEY and CDR2 is SVGEGT in the germline V gene. CDR3 amino acids: CASSYPSYEQYF. In DNA form, the CDR3 reads TGTGCCAGCAGTTACCCATCCTACGAGCAGTACTTC.

This clonotype was recorded many times. The genes are TRBV24-1 and TRBJ2-4, with 7 bases aligning to TRBD2. The germline V gene has CDR1 KGHDR and CDR2 SFDVKD. The CDR3 length is 13 residues. V lost 6 bases to trimming and J lost 6 bases; unmatched junction nucleotides: 4. CDR3 in amino acids: CATSNSGGNIQYF. CDR3 DNA: TGTGCCACCAGTAACTCGGGGGGAAACATTCAGTACTTC.

This clonotype was picked up many times. The chain couples TRBV27 to TRBJ1-4; 7 bases fit TRBD1. Germline V gene lookup returns CDR1 MNHEY and CDR2 SMNVEV (reference sequence). The CDR3 is 14 amino acids. The trim removed 6 bases at V and 2 bases at J, leaving 3 bases unmatched. The CDR3 coding sequence is TGTGCCAGCAGACAGGGACAGACTAATGAAAAACTGTTTTTT. Translating it yields CASRQGQTNEKLFF.

A word on this clonotype: With a much larger clone just one base away, this may be a read error. The chain is built from TRBV11-3 and TRBJ2-3; TRBD1 is a possible D gene (5 bases). Per the germline V gene, CDR1 is SGHNT and CDR2 is YENEEA. The CDR3 contains 14 residues. The CDR3 DNA reads as TGTGTCAGCAGCTCCCCATCGGACATAGATACGCAGTATTTT. Protein sequence: CVSSSPSDIDTQYF.

This clonotype was recorded a few times. The rearrangement uses TRBV6-5 and TRBJ1-5, with D perhaps TRBD1 (6 bases). The CDR3 covers 16 residues. Trimming stripped 0 bases from V and 7 bases from J, with 16 bases between. The germline CDR1 and CDR2 sequences are MNHEY and SVGAGI. This chain's CDR3 is CASSYSTGGGWQPQHF. The CDR3 DNA reads as TGTGCCAGCAGTTACTCGACCGGGGGCGGTTGGCAGCCCCAGCATTTT.

The chain carries TRBV5-1 and TRBJ2-1; no firm D call. V lost 2 bases and J lost 5, with 8 bases in between. Germline V lookup: CDR1 SGHRS, CDR2 YFSETQ. The CDR3 loop spans 13 amino acids. The CDR3 loop is CASSLIINNEQFF. CDR3 in DNA: TGCGCCAGCAGCTTAATAATCAACAATGAGCAGTTCTTC.

This clonotype was found many times. The chain recombines TRBV12-3 or TRBV12-4 with TRBJ1-5; the D gene is possibly TRBD1 (5 bases). V dropped 5 bases and J dropped 0 bases, with 14 bases sitting between them. The CDR3 sequence is 16 residues long. The CDR3: CASSIGTVNSNQPQHF. The DNA of the CDR3 is TGTGCCAGCAGTATCGGGACCGTAAATAGCAATCAGCCCCAGCATTTT.

This clonotype was recorded a few times. The rearrangement uses TRBV30 and TRBJ2-3; TRBD1 is a possible D gene (5 bases). V shed 0 bases and J shed 0 bases, with 13 bases lying between them. CDR3 size: 16 residues. CDR1 GTSNPN and CDR2 SVGIG come from the germline V gene (reference sequence). The CDR3 nucleotides are TGTGCCTGGAGTGTACGACAGTCTTCTAGCACAGATACGCAGTATTTT. It specifies CAWSVRQSSSTDTQYF. The full variable domain, its missing parts supplied by reference TRBV30 and TRBJ2-3, is SQTIHQWPATLVQPVGSPLSLECTVEGTSNPNLYWYRQAAGRGLQLLFYSVGIGQISSEVPQNLSASRPQDRQFILSSKKLLLSDSGFYLCAWSVRQSSSTDTQYFGPGTRLTVL.

The V call is TRBV7-2, the J call TRBJ2-7, with D tentatively TRBD1 (5 bases). CDR1 and CDR2 (germline): SGHTA, FQGNSA. The V end lost 3 bases, the J end lost 9 bases, and 15 bases lay between the germline ends. The CDR3 runs to 13 residues. The CDR3 loop is CASSFLQDGRQYF. CDR3 coding DNA: TGTGCCAGCAGCTTCCTACAGGACGGACGGCAGTACTTC.